Listed below are T cell receptor beta chains from one sample, sequenced in a study of T cells in Graves' hyperthyroidism and ophthalmopathy. TCRdb ran MiXCR on the multiplex PCR reads and lists one entry per CDR3 protein. The data show fewer than 650,000 distinct CDR3 sequences, with less than 15% seen just once and about 15% held by the top ten. Sequencing was done on a sample of blood. These receptors originate from a woman in her thirties or forties with Graves' hyperthyroidism. Both conserved end residues are part of each CDR3. A D gene is named only where the DNA matches it firmly. Clone size is not always given. Where it is, it says once, few, many or a class for expanded clones.

CDR3 protein | CDR3 DNA | CDR3 length | J gene | clone size | V gene | D gene
CASKGGPGQPQHF | TGTGCCAGCAAGGGGGGCCCGGGTCAGCCCCAGCATTTT | 13 | TRBJ1-5 | few | TRBV6-1 | -
CASKKGLAEGYQETQYF | TGTGCCAGCAAGAAGGGTCTGGCGGAGGGGTACCAAGAGACCCAGTACTTC | 17 | TRBJ2-5 | many | TRBV27 | -
CASSQDGTSAAYEQYF | TGTGCCAGCAGCCAAGATGGGACTAGCGCCGCCTACGAGCAGTACTTC | 16 | TRBJ2-7 | - | TRBV4-2 | TRBD2
CASSYNRGSGELFF | TGTGCCAGCAGTTATAATAGGGGTTCCGGGGAGCTGTTTTTT | 14 | TRBJ2-2 | few | TRBV5-6 | -
CASSEDSTFYEQYF | TGTGCCAGCAGTGAAGACAGTACATTCTACGAGCAGTACTTC | 14 | TRBJ2-7 | many | TRBV6-1 | -
CASSSSEGNTGELFF | TGTGCCAGCTCATCATCTGAGGGGAACACCGGGGAGCTGTTTTTT | 15 | TRBJ2-2 | - | TRBV18 | -
CASRVGSGEQYF | TGTGCCAGTAGGGTCGGGAGCGGCGAGCAGTACTTC | 12 | TRBJ2-7 | few | TRBV19 | -
CSARSLAGGGWSNEQFF | TGCAGTGCTAGATCCTTAGCGGGAGGAGGGTGGAGCAATGAGCAGTTCTTC | 17 | TRBJ2-1 | few | TRBV20-1 | TRBD2
CASYRLASSPETQYF | TGCGCCAGCTACAGACTAGCTTCGAGTCCCGAGACCCAGTACTTC | 15 | TRBJ2-5 | - | TRBV5-1 | TRBD2
CASSLLYTSTTEAFF | TGTGCCAGCAGCTTGCTGTACACGTCAACGACTGAAGCTTTCTTT | 15 | TRBJ1-1 | many | TRBV5-5 | -
CASSPEGDYEQYF | TGCGCCAGCAGCCCGGAAGGGGACTACGAGCAGTACTTC | 13 | TRBJ2-7 | many | TRBV5-1 | -
CATSKGYQETQYF | TGTGCCACCAGCAAGGGGTACCAAGAGACCCAGTACTTC | 13 | TRBJ2-5 | few | TRBV15 | -
CASSQDYQNPYEQYF | TGCGCCAGCAGCCAAGACTACCAGAACCCGTACGAGCAGTACTTC | 15 | TRBJ2-7 | - | TRBV4-1 | -
CASSLGGTYYNEQFF | TGTGCCAGCAGCTTGGGGGGTACCTACTACAATGAGCAGTTCTTC | 15 | TRBJ2-1 | - | TRBV5-8 | -
CASSGTSYAGELFF | TGTGCCAGCAGTGGGACTAGTTATGCCGGGGAGCTGTTTTTT | 14 | TRBJ2-2 | few | TRBV6-1 | TRBD2
CASSQDAGSYTGELFF | TGCGCCAGCAGCCAAGATGCGGGGAGTTACACCGGGGAGCTGTTTTTT | 16 | TRBJ2-2 | - | TRBV4-1 | -
CSVEAQGIGELFF | TGCAGCGTTGAAGCTCAGGGTATCGGGGAGCTGTTTTTT | 13 | TRBJ2-2 | many | TRBV29-1 | -
CASSDPLAGAYNEQFF | TGTGCCAGCAGTGATCCCCTAGCGGGGGCCTACAATGAGCAGTTCTTC | 16 | TRBJ2-1 | many | TRBV2 | TRBD2
CASSLDRARNSPLHF | TGTGCCAGCAGCTTAGACAGGGCTCGCAATTCACCCCTCCACTTT | 15 | TRBJ1-6 | few | TRBV7-6 | -
CASSATGGSHQPQHF | TGTGCCAGCAGTGCGACAGGGGGCTCCCATCAGCCCCAGCATTTT | 15 | TRBJ1-5 | many | TRBV27 | TRBD1
CASSLLGGEGQPQHF | TGTGCCAGCAGCTTACTTGGGGGAGAAGGACAGCCCCAGCATTTT | 15 | TRBJ1-5 | many | TRBV7-2 | -
CASGSGLPYNEQFF | TGTGCCAGCGGGAGCGGCCTTCCTTACAATGAGCAGTTCTTC | 14 | TRBJ2-1 | many | TRBV6-1 | -
CASSAWTGSPYGYTF | TGTGCCAGTAGTGCCTGGACAGGGTCCCCCTATGGCTACACCTTC | 15 | TRBJ1-2 | few | TRBV19 | TRBD1
CASSFAGGPSGGELFF | TGTGCCAGCAGTTTCGCGGGAGGGCCCTCGGGCGGGGAGCTGTTTTTT | 16 | TRBJ2-2 | many | TRBV28 | TRBD2
CSAILAGGPTGELFF | TGCAGTGCTATTTTAGCGGGAGGGCCCACCGGGGAGCTGTTTTTT | 15 | TRBJ2-2 | many | TRBV20-1 | TRBD2
CASSPGTGGGNEQFF | TGTGCCAGCTCACCCGGGACGGGTGGGGGCAATGAGCAGTTCTTC | 15 | TRBJ2-1 | many | TRBV18 | -
CSARVPSPPYEQYF | TGCAGTGCTAGGGTACCGAGTCCTCCCTACGAGCAGTACTTC | 14 | TRBJ2-7 | many | TRBV20-1 | -
CASSQTGGGQNQPQHF | TGTGCCAGCAGCCAGACAGGGGGAGGACAAAATCAGCCCCAGCATTTT | 16 | TRBJ1-5 | many | TRBV28 | TRBD1
CASGEVGNFQPTGELFF | TGTGCCAGCGGTGAAGTAGGGAACTTCCAACCCACCGGGGAGCTGTTTTTT | 17 | TRBJ2-2 | - | TRBV28 | -
CASSLTGGAETQYF | TGTGCCAGCAGCTTAACAGGGGGTGCGGAGACCCAGTACTTC | 14 | TRBJ2-5 | - | TRBV11-2 | TRBD1
CASSPGLAGVSTTGELFF | TGTGCCAGCTCACCTGGACTAGCGGGAGTTTCGACCACCGGGGAGCTGTTTTTT | 18 | TRBJ2-2 | few | TRBV18 | TRBD2
CASSLGGQGIVEQFF | TGTGCCAGCAGCTTGGGGGGACAGGGGATTGTTGAGCAGTTCTTC | 15 | TRBJ2-1 | many | TRBV5-5 | TRBD1
CASSWGGVSYEQYF | TGTGCCAGCAGTTGGGGCGGGGTCTCCTACGAGCAGTACTTC | 14 | TRBJ2-7 | many | TRBV12-3/TRBV12-4 | -
CASSYWAKGQETQYF | TGTGCCAGCAGTTATTGGGCGAAGGGTCAAGAGACCCAGTACTTC | 15 | TRBJ2-5 | many | TRBV6-1 | -
CASRTGSGYGYTF | TGTGCCAGCAGGACAGGGTCGGGCTATGGCTACACCTTC | 13 | TRBJ1-2 | many | TRBV28 | TRBD1
CASIGRDGDEQYF | TGTGCCAGCATTGGCAGGGACGGTGACGAGCAGTACTTC | 13 | TRBJ2-7 | many | TRBV28 | -
CSAQITTSYEQHF | TGCAGTGCCCAGATCACCACCTCCTACGAGCAGCACTTC | 13 | TRBJ2-7 | few | TRBV20-1 | -
CASSFQQGGNTEAFF | TGTGCCAGCAGCTTTCAACAGGGTGGAAATACTGAAGCTTTCTTT | 15 | TRBJ1-1 | many | TRBV7-9 | -
CASSQVSGRAGEQFF | TGTGCCAGCAGCCAAGTTAGCGGGAGGGCGGGTGAGCAGTTCTTC | 15 | TRBJ2-1 | many | TRBV3-1 | TRBD2
CASSLGGDYNEQFF | TGTGCCAGCAGCTTGGGAGGAGACTACAATGAGCAGTTCTTC | 14 | TRBJ2-1 | many | TRBV5-5 | -
CASSLARPTYEQYF | TGTGCCAGCAGTTTAGCGAGGCCTACCTACGAGCAGTACTTC | 14 | TRBJ2-7 | few | TRBV12-3/TRBV12-4 | -
CASKLQGVSGNTIYF | TGTGCCAGCAAACTACAGGGGGTCTCTGGAAACACCATATATTTT | 15 | TRBJ1-3 | - | TRBV28 | TRBD1
CASSPSGQLNYGYTF | TGTGCCAGCAGCCCGTCTGGACAACTTAACTATGGCTACACCTTC | 15 | TRBJ1-2 | - | TRBV7-8 | -
CASYMSPGYEQYF | TGTGCTTCGTACATGTCCCCTGGGTACGAGCAGTACTTC | 13 | TRBJ2-7 | many | TRBV6-2/TRBV6-3 | -
CASSRPPGQNYNEQFF | TGTGCCAGTAGTAGACCCCCGGGACAGAACTACAATGAGCAGTTCTTC | 16 | TRBJ2-1 | few | TRBV19 | TRBD1
CASSPSPNQPQHF | TGTGCCAGCAGCCCAAGTCCCAATCAGCCCCAGCATTTT | 13 | TRBJ1-5 | - | TRBV7-9 | -
CASSLSRPDNEQFF | TGTGCCAGCAGTTTATCCAGGCCGGACAATGAGCAGTTCTTC | 14 | TRBJ2-1 | many | TRBV28 | -
CSARKSSYEQYF | TGCAGTGCTCGGAAAAGCTCCTACGAGCAGTACTTC | 12 | TRBJ2-7 | many | TRBV20-1 | -
CASSIGGTGSAQPQHF | TGTGCCAGCAGTATTGGTGGGACAGGGAGTGCTCAGCCCCAGCATTTT | 16 | TRBJ1-5 | many | TRBV12-3/TRBV12-4 | TRBD1
CSARDSFDGSEQYF | TGCAGTGCTAGAGATTCCTTCGACGGGAGCGAGCAGTACTTC | 14 | TRBJ2-7 | few | TRBV20-1 | -